This TCR beta chain was obtained from a study of cytomegalovirus exposure and HLA in healthy donors. The study, taken as a whole, reports: Confirmation in vitro established that a few CMV-associated chains were specific for CMV antigens. TCR beta chains numbering some 160 were designated cytomegalovirus-associated.

Sequencing used immunoSEQ multiplex PCR; TCRdb keeps in-frame clones, though not all of them. The data show 150,000 to 200,000 clones, roughly three quarters seen once. Germline loops: CDR1 SNHLY, CDR2 FYNNEI. V lost 5 bases and J lost 0, with 20 bases in between. The CDR3 sequence is 17 residues long. Points on this clone: Its cognate antigen is unknown.

Sequencing input: PBMCs. The chain is built from TRBV2 and TRBJ2-7, with D perhaps TRBD2 (5 bases). This TCR came from a woman aged 25 to 39 in good health and CMV-seronegative. In DNA, the CDR3 is TGTGCCAGCAGTTTAATAGACCGTAGCGTCAGCTCCTACGAGCAGTACTTC. Protein product: CASSLIDRSVSSYEQYF.